This entry lists 7 T cell receptor beta chains sequenced from one sample in a study of cytomegalovirus exposure and HLA in healthy donors. PCR employed 60 Vbeta and 13 Jbeta primers. Method: immunoSEQ multiplex PCR; TCRdb's copy keeps in-frame clones and lacks some. The table records roughly 200,000 clones, roughly 72% of them present only once. Specimen: PBMCs. All receptors derive from a man aged 30-40 years in good health and CMV-seronegative.

The rearrangement joins TRBV14 to TRBJ2-7, with a tentative D call TRBD2 (5 bases). Germline-derived CDR1 and CDR2 are SGHDN and FVKESK. V lost 0 bases, J lost 5 bases, and 8 bases lay in between. The CDR3 has 13 amino acids. CDR3 residues: CASSQDGSDEQYF. The CDR3 DNA follows: TGTGCCAGCAGCCAAGATGGGAGCGACGAGCAGTACTTC.

In the case of this clone: Other DNA sequences in this sample translate to the same CDR3. This chain connects TRBV7-6 to TRBJ2-5; a possible D gene is TRBD1 (6 bases). V lost 2 bases and J lost 5, with 12 bases in between. CDR1 is SGHVS and CDR2 is FNYEAQ in the germline V gene. CDR3 length equals 14 residues. The CDR3 loop is CASSLRGGEETQYF. Written as DNA, the CDR3 is TGTGCCAGCAGCTTACGAGGGGGAGAGGAGACCCAGTACTTC.

The chain recombines TRBV5-6 with TRBJ2-1; possibly TRBD1 for D (6 bases). Germline V gene data show CDR1 as SGHDT and CDR2 as YYEEEE. This CDR3 is 16 amino acids long. The germline V and J ends were trimmed by 1 base and 0 bases, with 11 bases remaining between them. This chain's CDR3 is CASSLTSRGSYNEQFF. The CDR3 DNA is TGTGCCAGCAGCTTGACCTCCAGGGGCTCCTACAATGAGCAGTTCTTC.

This chain links TRBV28 with TRBJ1-2; TRBD1 agrees at 9 bases. The CDR3 has 13 residues. The germline CDR1 and CDR2 sequences are MDHEN and SYDVKM. Trimming at V came to 4 bases and at J to 13 bases, leaving 10 bases not matched to a gene. CDR3 DNA: TGTGCCAGCAGTTCCGGGGACAGGGCAATGTCCACCTTC. Protein: CASSSGDRAMSTF.

A few counts support this clone. This rearrangement joins TRBV4-1 to TRBJ1-1; tentatively, D is TRBD1 (6 bases). The CDR3 totals 16 residues. V gave up 4 bases and J gave up 0 bases, with 15 bases separating them. CDR1 MGHRA and CDR2 YSYEKL come from the germline V gene. The CDR3 is CASSPETGPMNTEAFF. In DNA, the CDR3 is TGCGCCAGCAGCCCAGAGACAGGTCCCATGAACACTGAAGCTTTCTTT.

V and J are TRBV19 and TRBJ2-7, with D perhaps matching TRBD1 (6 bases). The CDR3 consists of 14 residues. In germline, CDR1 is LNHDA, CDR2 SQIVND (reference sequence). Trimming removed 5 bases from V and 2 bases from J, with 13 bases in between. As DNA, the CDR3 is TGTGCCAGTAGTTATGGGGACACTACCTACGAGCAGTACTTC. Its protein is CASSYGDTTYEQYF.

This clone has a single count. V gene TRBV9 combines with J gene TRBJ1-1; TRBD1 aligns across 8 bases. The CDR3 sequence is 15 residues long. Germline CDR1 SGDLS, CDR2 YYNGEE. V dropped 0 bases and J dropped 4; count of bases not matched to a gene: 5. In DNA, the CDR3 is TGTGCCAGCAGCGTAGAAGGGACAGGTATCACTGAAGCTTTCTTT. Translation: CASSVEGTGITEAFF.